Each of the 6 T cell receptor beta chains below was sequenced from the same sample in a study of spatial heterogeneity in lung cancer. Each CDR3 protein is one row after TCRdb ran MiXCR on the 5' RACE reads. The sample has 2,500 to 3,000 distinct CDR3 sequences, around 14% seen once. Documented time point: sample taken at primary tumor resection. Whole RNA, which was extracted from tumor, nontumor lung tissue or frozen PBMC, was sequenced without any cell sorting. The sequences come from PBMCs, collected at surgery. Receptor source: a male donor with early-stage non-small cell lung cancer.

This clonotype appeared many times. The chain combines TRBV6-5 with TRBJ2-5, with 7 positions matching TRBD2. This CDR3 comprises 11 residues. Germline assignment: CDR1 MNHEY and CDR2 SVGAGI. V was pared by 7 bases and J by 4 bases, with 0 bases of the junction left unmatched. The CDR3 coding sequence is TGTGCCAGCACGGGGGGAGAGACCCAGTACTTC. Translating it yields CASTGGETQYF.

This clonotype was seen many times. The chain employs TRBV20-1 and TRBJ2-5, with 9 positions matching TRBD2. Germline values: CDR1 DFQATT, CDR2 SNEGSKA (reference sequence). Germline trimming cut 4 bases from V and 2 bases from J; bases unmatched to any gene: 2. This CDR3 is built from 13 residues. In DNA form, the CDR3 reads TGCAGTGCTACCCTAGCGGGGCAAGAGACCCAGTACTTC. This gives the protein CSATLAGQETQYF.

This rearrangement joins TRBV7-3 to TRBJ2-3, with 9 bases fitting TRBD2. Germline V gene sequence: CDR1 SGHTA, CDR2 FQGTGA. The CDR3 is 14 amino acids. V lost 5 bases, J lost 11 bases, and 11 bases stayed unmatched. The CDR3 DNA follows: TGTGCCAGCAGCCCTGGGACTAGCACGGGGAGGCAGTATTTT. It is translated as CASSPGTSTGRQYF.

This clonotype ranks as medium-sized (0.01 to 0.1%). V gene TRBV23-1 combines with J gene TRBJ2-1, with 7 positions matching TRBD2. TRBV23-1 counts as an open reading frame of uncertain function. Germline trimming cut 6 bases from V and 0 bases from J; bases unmatched to any gene: 8. The CDR3 loop spans 16 amino acids. CDR3 protein: CASSRRGVLSYNEQFF. The CDR3 nucleotides are TGCGCCAGCAGCCGTCGGGGGGTTCTCTCCTACAATGAGCAGTTCTTC.

In this sample, this clonotype turned up many times. This chain connects TRBV4-1 to TRBJ2-1; 8 nucleotides agree with TRBD1. Trimming at V came to 4 bases and at J to 2 bases, leaving 4 bases not matched to a gene. The CDR3 is 15 amino acids. In germline, CDR1 is MGHRA, CDR2 YSYEKL. In nucleotides, the CDR3 is TGCGCCAGCAGCCCCGGACAGGGCGCCTACAATGAGCAGTTCTTC. Translation: CASSPGQGAYNEQFF.

This clonotype was recorded many times. The V call is TRBV12-3 or TRBV12-4, the J call TRBJ1-5, with TRBD1 as a possible D gene (5 bases). V lost 4 bases and J lost 7, with 17 bases in between. The CDR3 consists of 15 residues. In DNA form, the CDR3 reads TGTGCCAGCAGTTGGGACTTGGAAGGAGGGCAGCCCCAGCATTTT. It codes for CASSWDLEGGQPQHF.